The rows below give T cell receptor beta chains drawn from one sample of a study of shared clonotypes between healthy human individuals. Clones were sequenced by immunoSEQ multiplex PCR, and TCRdb holds only the in-frame ones, with some missing. The sample includes around 500,000 clones, around 79% of them seen just once. Material: PBMCs. These receptors were obtained from a woman aged 40 to 49 in good health. Some clones in this sample may be carry-over from other donors' samples. CDR3s include the opening cysteine and the closing phenylalanine or tryptophan. The D gene is left open where the match is weak. Clone sizes are given selectively: once, few, many, or a class where the clone is expanded.

>TRBJ1-1|NA|TRBV28|NA
CASSGQNMNTEAFF
TGTGCCAGCAGTGGACAGAACATGAACACTGAAGCTTTCTTT
>TRBJ1-4|TRBD1|TRBV4-2|NA
CASSQVWDRGHPNEKLFF
TGTGCCAGCAGCCAAGTCTGGGACAGGGGCCACCCGAATGAAAAACTGTTTTTT
>TRBJ2-2|TRBD2|TRBV11-2|few
CASSFERGTGELFF
TGTGCCAGCAGTTTCGAGCGGGGCACCGGGGAGCTGTTTTTT
>TRBJ2-2|TRBD2|TRBV7-6|NA
CASKSGSANTGELFF
TGTGCCAGCAAGAGCGGGAGTGCGAACACCGGGGAGCTGTTTTTT
>TRBJ2-5|TRBD2|TRBV5-1|NA
CASSLVPSGQETQYF
TGCGCCAGCAGCTTGGTGCCTAGCGGTCAAGAGACCCAGTACTTC
>TRBJ1-5|TRBD1|TRBV29-1|NA
CSVGQGTQPQHF
TGCAGCGTGGGACAGGGGACTCAGCCCCAGCATTTT
>TRBJ2-1|NA|TRBV4-3|NA
CASSQEFYNEQFF
TGCGCCAGCAGCCAGGAGTTTTACAATGAGCAGTTCTTC
>TRBJ2-2|TRBD1|TRBV27|NA
CASSEHTGTVNTGELFF
TGTGCCAGCAGTGAACATACCGGGACAGTGAACACCGGGGAGCTGTTTTTT
>TRBJ1-5|TRBD1|TRBV6-1|NA
CASSRDRVSDQPQHF
TGTGCCAGCAGTCGGGACAGGGTCTCGGATCAGCCCCAGCATTTT
>TRBJ2-1|NA|TRBV6-4|NA
CASRHPSCEQFF
TGTGCCAGCAGGCACCCGAGCTGTGAGCAGTTCTTC
>TRBJ2-1|TRBD2|TRBV4-2|NA
CASSQGGGAWDGTSGRNSYNEQFF
TGTGCCAGCAGCCAAGGTGGGGGGGCTTGGGACGGGACTAGCGGGAGAAACTCCTACAATGAGCAGTTCTTC
>TRBJ2-6|NA|TRBV4-3|few
CASSQAGANVLTF
TGCGCCAGCAGCCAAGCTGGGGCCAACGTCCTGACTTTC
>TRBJ1-1|NA|TRBV14|NA
CASSQRTVYTEAFF
TGTGCCAGCAGCCAAAGGACAGTGTACACTGAAGCTTTCTTT
>TRBJ2-2|TRBD2|TRBV5-1|NA
CASRTTSGNTGELFF
TGCGCCAGCAGAACGACTAGCGGGAACACCGGGGAGCTGTTTTTT
>TRBJ2-2|NA|TRBV9|NA
CASSVDSGNTGELFF
TGTGCCAGCAGCGTAGATAGCGGCAACACCGGGGAGCTGTTTTTT
>TRBJ2-1|NA|TRBV29-1|NA
CSVVQGSYNEQFF
TGCAGCGTTGTACAGGGCTCCTACAATGAGCAGTTCTTC
>TRBJ2-1|TRBD2|TRBV7-3|NA
CASINLGLAGFNEQFF
TGTGCCAGCATCAACTTGGGACTAGCGGGGTTCAATGAGCAGTTCTTC
>TRBJ1-4|NA|TRBV5-1|few
CASSSNEKLFF
TGCGCCAGCAGCTCGAATGAAAAACTGTTTTTT
>TRBJ1-1|NA|TRBV9|few
CASSPIPGLNTEAFF
TGTGCCAGCAGCCCTATCCCGGGCCTGAACACTGAAGCTTTCTTT
>TRBJ2-2|NA|TRBV28|NA
CASSLTAELFF
TGTGCCAGCAGTTTGACAGCGGAGCTGTTTTTT
>TRBJ2-3|TRBD2|TRBV4-3|NA
CASSQWGSGSTDTQYF
TGCGCCAGCAGCCAATGGGGTAGCGGGAGCACAGATACGCAGTATTTT
>TRBJ2-3|TRBD2|TRBV12-5|NA
CASDCRLAESTDTQYF
TGTGCTAGTGATTGTCGACTAGCGGAGAGCACAGATACGCAGTATTTT
>TRBJ1-1|TRBD1|TRBV7-2|NA
CASSWDRLNTEAFF
TGTGCCAGCAGTTGGGACAGACTTAACACTGAAGCTTTCTTT
>TRBJ2-3|NA|TRBV7-8|NA
CASSLRHPTDTQYF
TGTGCCAGCAGCTTACGGCACCCCACAGATACGCAGTATTTT
>TRBJ2-3|TRBD2|TRBV19|NA
CASSRGGRITDTQYF
TGTGCCAGTAGTAGGGGGGGACGGATCACAGATACGCAGTATTTT
>TRBJ1-5|NA|TRBV28|NA
CASSLPGMGGQPQHF
TGTGCCAGCAGTTTACCTGGTATGGGTGGTCAGCCCCAGCATTTT
>TRBJ2-7|TRBD1|TRBV10-2|NA
CASSPGTGVNEQYF
TGCGCCAGCAGCCCCGGGACAGGGGTAAACGAGCAGTACTTC
>TRBJ2-4|NA|TRBV7-2|NA
CASSSTRGGIIQYF
TGTGCCAGCAGTTCCACGAGGGGCGGAATCATTCAGTACTTC
>TRBJ2-1|NA|TRBV7-9|NA
CASSKDRYNEQFF
TGTGCCAGCAGCAAGGACAGATACAATGAGCAGTTCTTC
>TRBJ2-7|NA|TRBV30|NA
CAWSTVQWGYEQYF
TGTGCCTGGAGTACGGTCCAGTGGGGCTACGAGCAGTACTTC
>TRBJ2-1|TRBD2|TRBV5-1|NA
CAGRTSGTSDEQFF
TGCGCCGGCAGAACTAGCGGGACATCGGATGAGCAGTTCTTC
>TRBJ1-1|NA|TRBV18|NA
CASSPQGSNTEAFF
TGTGCCAGCTCACCACAGGGTTCGAACACTGAAGCTTTCTTT
>TRBJ2-3|TRBD2|TRBV5-1|NA
CASSLVGSGTSADTQYF
TGCGCCAGCAGCTTGGTTGGGTCGGGGACTAGCGCAGATACGCAGTATTTT
>TRBJ1-6|NA|TRBV30|NA
CAWSSGDNSPLHF
TGTGCCTGGAGTAGCGGAGATAATTCACCCCTCCACTTT